A single sample is the source of the 27 T cell receptor beta chains below, sequenced in a study of siplizumab effects on memory and regulatory T cells. TCRdb's copy holds only in-frame clones and misses some; the assay was immunoSEQ multiplex PCR. The data show over 100,000 clones, with about 93% seen just once and approximately 0.62% held by the top ten. Sample: Tregs sorted from blood. The receptors here all came from a human donor in good health.

This clone is a singleton in its sample. This chain connects TRBV5-6 to TRBJ2-1; 9 bases match TRBD2. This CDR3 comprises 18 residues. J lost 2 bases, V lost 0 bases, and 9 bases had no gene match. CDR1 is SGHDT and CDR2 is YYEEEE in the germline V gene. The CDR3 nucleotides are TGTGCCAGCAGCTTGGAATCTAGCGGGGTTCCGCCCTACAATGAGCAGTTCTTC. Translated, it gives CASSLESSGVPPYNEQFF.

The rearrangement joins TRBV5-1 to TRBJ1-2; D perhaps matches TRBD1 (5 bases). V was trimmed by 5 bases and J by 4 bases, leaving 18 bases between them. Germline loops: CDR1 SGHRS, CDR2 YFSETQ. The CDR3 totals 15 residues. The CDR3 DNA follows: TGCGCCAGCAGTCAAGGGACGGTGGAAAGCTATGGCTACACCTTC. As protein: CASSQGTVESYGYTF.

CDR3 in amino acids: CASSSKLDTQYF. The DNA of the CDR3 is TGCGCCAGCAGCTCGAAATTAGATACGCAGTATTTT. The genes are TRBV5-1 and TRBJ2-3; unclear D gene. Trimming removed 3 bases from V and 5 bases from J, with 7 bases in between. Germline V gives CDR1 SGHRS, CDR2 YFSETQ. The CDR3 is made up of 12 amino acids.

The chain combines TRBV5-1 with TRBJ2-2; the D gene is possibly TRBD2 (6 bases). CDR3 size: 15 residues. The germline gives CDR1 SGHRS, CDR2 YFSETQ. V lost 3 bases, J lost 4 bases, and 13 bases lay in between. Here the CDR3 DNA reads TGCGCCAGCAGCTGGAGGCAGGGAGGCACCGGGGAGCTGTTTTTT. It specifies CASSWRQGGTGELFF.

This chain connects TRBV6-6 to TRBJ1-1, with a weak D call TRBD1 (6 bases). With 2 bases removed from V and 1 base from J, the gap between germline ends came to 11 bases. The germline CDR1 and CDR2 sequences are MNHNY and SVGAGI (reference sequence). The CDR3 contains 15 residues. This CDR3 reads CASSYTPRGNTEAFF. For the CDR3, the DNA is TGTGCCAGCAGTTACACGCCCAGGGGGAACACTGAAGCTTTCTTT.

Points on this clone: The sample carries other DNA sequences with the same CDR3. This chain uses TRBV7-9 with TRBJ1-1, with D possibly TRBD1 on 5 matching bases. This CDR3 contains 13 residues. Germline V CDR1 and CDR2: SEHNR, FQNEAQ (reference sequence). V was clipped by 2 bases and J by 1 base, with 5 bases between them. The CDR3 protein is CASSLRGNTEAFF. CDR3 in DNA: TGTGCCAGCAGCTTAAGGGGGAACACTGAAGCTTTCTTT.

The chain carries TRBV11-3 and TRBJ2-5; the D gene is possibly TRBD2 (5 bases). Trimming stripped 1 base from V and 3 bases from J, with 18 bases between. CDR3 length: 17 residues. CDR1 and CDR2 from the germline V gene are SGHNT and YENEEA. This CDR3 reads CASSLVLGGRSKETQYF. CDR3 in DNA: TGTGCCAGCAGCTTAGTTCTAGGCGGGCGAAGCAAAGAGACCCAGTACTTC.

V and J are TRBV5-6 and TRBJ2-5; 7 nucleotides match TRBD1. Germline-derived CDR1 and CDR2 are SGHDT and YYEEEE. CDR3 length: 15 residues. Unmatched junction bases numbered 10, after V lost 1 base and J lost 7 bases. The DNA for the CDR3 is TGTGCCAGCAGCTTGCAGACAGGGCCCTGGGGGACCCAGTACTTC. Residues: CASSLQTGPWGTQYF.

The J gene is TRBJ2-3, the V gene TRBV4-1; D uncertain. The germline V gene has CDR1 MGHRA and CDR2 YSYEKL. Trimming pared 3 bases from V and 6 bases from J, leaving 19 bases between. The CDR3 covers 16 residues. The CDR3 bases are TGCGCCAGCAGCCATTCACCCCCCCCCGTGGGGGATACGCAGTATTTT. Its protein is CASSHSPPPVGDTQYF.

CDR3 DNA: TGTGCCAGTAGCCCGGGTCGATTTGGAAACACCATATATTTT. Protein: CASSPGRFGNTIYF. V gene TRBV19 combines with J gene TRBJ1-3; D is unresolved. V was shortened by 6 bases and J by 3 bases, with 12 bases between the two germline ends. The germline CDR1 and CDR2 sequences are LNHDA and SQIVND (reference sequence). CDR3 length equals 14 residues.

This chain links TRBV19 with TRBJ2-1, with 9 bases lining up with TRBD1. This CDR3 has 16 residues. Trimming cost V 2 bases and J 0 bases; bases outside gene matches: 2. In germline, CDR1 is LNHDA, CDR2 SQIVND (reference sequence). The CDR3 region has the DNA TGTGCCAGTAGTATACGGACAGGGGTCTCCTACAATGAGCAGTTCTTC. Protein: CASSIRTGVSYNEQFF. Full variable domain (missing parts from reference TRBV19 and TRBJ2-1): DGGITQSPKYLFRKEGQNVTLSCEQNLNHDAMYWYRQDPGQGLRLIYYSQIVNDFQKGDIAEGYSVSREKKESFPLTVTSAQKNPTAFYLCASSIRTGVSYNEQFFGPGTRLTVL.

The rearrangement uses TRBV6-5 and TRBJ1-2; D remains unclear. V dropped 8 bases and J dropped 8 bases, with 18 bases sitting between them. Per germline, CDR1 MNHEY and CDR2 SVGAGI. The CDR3 loop spans 13 amino acids. CDR3: CASARRVTEGYTF. The CDR3 region has the DNA TGTGCCAGCGCACGACGGGTAACTGAAGGCTACACCTTC.

The chain couples TRBV28 to TRBJ1-3, with D possibly being TRBD1 (5 bases). The length of the CDR3 is 13 residues. CDR1 is MDHEN and CDR2 is SYDVKM in the germline V gene. Trimming took off 6 bases at V and 2 bases at J, with 8 bases between the two ends. Here the CDR3 DNA reads TGTGCCAGCAGAGGGACTGCTGGAAACACCATATATTTT. It codes for CASRGTAGNTIYF.

The chain recombines TRBV14 with TRBJ1-2; 7 nucleotides align to TRBD1. CDR1 is SGHDN, CDR2 FVKESK, per germline. This CDR3 is built from 15 residues. Trimming at V came to 4 bases and at J to 4 bases, leaving 9 bases not matched to a gene. The CDR3 is CASSPSDRRTYGYTF. CDR3 coding DNA: TGTGCCAGCAGCCCCTCGGACAGGAGGACCTATGGCTACACCTTC. The complete variable domain, with remaining parts taken from reference TRBV14 and TRBJ1-2, reads EAGVTQFPSHSVIEKGQTVTLRCDPISGHDNLYWYRRVMGKEIKFLLHFVKESKQDESGMPNNRFLAERTGGTYSTLKVQPAELEDSGVYFCASSPSDRRTYGYTFGSGTRLTVV.

The chain employs TRBV5-8 and TRBJ2-5, with TRBD1 identical over 9 bases. The trim removed 7 bases at V and 4 bases at J, leaving 5 bases unmatched. Looked up from germline, CDR1 is SGHTS and CDR2 is YDEGEE. CDR3 length equals 13 residues. CDR3 in amino acids: CASHRGPVETQYF. The DNA of the CDR3 is TGTGCCAGCCACAGGGGGCCGGTAGAGACCCAGTACTTC.

V is TRBV5-1 and J is TRBJ1-1, with no clear D. This CDR3 comprises 13 residues. Trimming stripped 4 bases from V and 10 bases from J, with 17 bases between. The V gene's germline CDR1 is SGHRS and CDR2 YFSETQ. The CDR3 DNA reads TGCGCCAGCAGCCCCCAGGAGGGCTCTGGAGCTTTCTTT. Translated, it gives CASSPQEGSGAFF.

The V call is TRBV9, the J call TRBJ2-3, with TRBD2 matching 8 bases. The germline V gene has CDR1 SGDLS and CDR2 YYNGEE. The CDR3 is 16 residues long. Trimming at V came to 0 bases and at J to 0 bases, leaving 3 bases not matched to a gene. CDR3 bases: TGTGCCAGCAGCGTAGTGGCGGGGGGTAGCACAGATACGCAGTATTTT. This translates into CASSVVAGGSTDTQYF.

This chain connects TRBV28 to TRBJ2-3, with 9 bases matching TRBD2. Per the germline V gene, CDR1 is MDHEN and CDR2 is SYDVKM. The V and J ends lost 5 bases and 2 bases, in that order; junction bases with no gene match: 20. The CDR3 contains 20 residues. The CDR3 sequence: CASSPASGGRAVTDTDTQYF. CDR3 DNA sequence: TGTGCCAGCAGTCCAGCCTCGGGCGGGAGGGCCGTTACTGACACAGATACGCAGTATTTT.

This sequence joins TRBV7-9 and TRBJ2-3; D is ambiguous. V lost 4 bases and J lost 4, with 12 bases in between. CDR3 size: 14 residues. Germline-derived CDR1 and CDR2 are SEHNR and FQNEAQ (reference sequence). The CDR3 loop is CASSYFLSPDTQYF. CDR3 bases: TGTGCCAGCAGCTACTTTTTAAGTCCAGATACGCAGTATTTT.

The chain links TRBV14 to TRBJ2-1; 13 bases map to TRBD2. V trimming: 3 bases; J trimming: 9 bases; junction bases outside the gene matches: 23. Germline V gene data show CDR1 as SGHDN and CDR2 as FVKESK. This CDR3 has 21 amino acids. In nucleotides, the CDR3 is TGTGCCAGCAGCCATCAGACGGGACTAGCGGGATTTCCCTACTACATTGGTGAGCAGTTCTTC. Its translation is CASSHQTGLAGFPYYIGEQFF. Drawing the rest from reference TRBV14 and TRBJ2-1, the complete variable domain is EAGVTQFPSHSVIEKGQTVTLRCDPISGHDNLYWYRRVMGKEIKFLLHFVKESKQDESGMPNNRFLAERTGGTYSTLKVQPAELEDSGVYFCASSHQTGLAGFPYYIGEQFFGPGTRLTVL.

The chain uses TRBV29-1 and TRBJ2-7, with 8 nucleotides matching TRBD2. This CDR3 has 13 amino acids. V lost 8 bases and J lost 2; bases outside the gene matches: 8. Germline V gene sequence: CDR1 SQVTM, CDR2 ANQGSEA. In DNA form, the CDR3 reads TGCAGCTACACGGGGGGGACGGCCTACGAGCAGTACTTC. This codes for CSYTGGTAYEQYF.

This chain links TRBV18 with TRBJ2-5; TRBD1 aligns across 10 bases. The J segment lost 4 bases and the V segment lost 3 bases, leaving 5 bases of the junction unmatched. Germline lookup yields CDR1 KGHSH and CDR2 LQKENI. The CDR3 is made up of 15 amino acids. CDR3 coding DNA: TGTGCCAGCTCACCCGGGACAGGGGTCGTAGAGACCCAGTACTTC. It encodes CASSPGTGVVETQYF.

The chain links TRBV7-9 to TRBJ2-7, with TRBD1 identical over 7 bases. V lost 5 bases, J lost 2 bases, and 6 bases stayed unmatched. This CDR3 contains 14 residues. CDR1 and CDR2 from the germline V gene are SEHNR and FQNEAQ (reference sequence). This chain's CDR3 is CASSQGQPPYEQYF. CDR3 nucleotide sequence: TGTGCCAGCAGCCAGGGACAGCCACCCTACGAGCAGTACTTC.

V is TRBV5-6 and J is TRBJ2-2; D is undetermined. The germline gives CDR1 SGHDT, CDR2 YYEEEE. The CDR3 runs 15 residues. V dropped 4 bases and J dropped 5 bases, with 15 bases sitting between them. CDR3 region: CASSRSQLYTGELFF. The CDR3 DNA follows: TGTGCCAGCAGCCGCTCCCAGCTATATACCGGGGAGCTGTTTTTT.

The chain uses TRBV27 and TRBJ1-4, with D unclear. CDR1 is MNHEY, CDR2 SMNVEV, per germline (reference sequence). V was trimmed by 10 bases and J by 4 bases, leaving 7 bases between them. The CDR3 has 11 amino acids. The CDR3 DNA sequence: TGTGCCATCGAGGTTAATGAAAAACTGTTTTTT. This sequence encodes CAIEVNEKLFF.

V is TRBV14 and J is TRBJ1-6, with no clear D. Germline V gives CDR1 SGHDN, CDR2 FVKESK. Trimming took 3 bases from V and 9 from J, leaving 6 bases between them. The CDR3 contains 12 residues. This CDR3 is CASSQSPSPLHF. The CDR3 bases are TGTGCCAGCAGCCAGTCCCCTTCACCCCTCCACTTT.

In this sample, this clone turned up once. This rearrangement joins TRBV5-8 to TRBJ2-7, with D possibly matching TRBD1 (5 bases). Germline values: CDR1 SGHTS, CDR2 YDEGEE. Trimming stripped 2 bases from V and 0 bases from J, with 9 bases between. This CDR3 comprises 14 residues. CDR3 amino acids: CASSLQTVSYEQYF. CDR3 in DNA: TGTGCCAGCAGCTTACAGACAGTCTCCTACGAGCAGTACTTC.